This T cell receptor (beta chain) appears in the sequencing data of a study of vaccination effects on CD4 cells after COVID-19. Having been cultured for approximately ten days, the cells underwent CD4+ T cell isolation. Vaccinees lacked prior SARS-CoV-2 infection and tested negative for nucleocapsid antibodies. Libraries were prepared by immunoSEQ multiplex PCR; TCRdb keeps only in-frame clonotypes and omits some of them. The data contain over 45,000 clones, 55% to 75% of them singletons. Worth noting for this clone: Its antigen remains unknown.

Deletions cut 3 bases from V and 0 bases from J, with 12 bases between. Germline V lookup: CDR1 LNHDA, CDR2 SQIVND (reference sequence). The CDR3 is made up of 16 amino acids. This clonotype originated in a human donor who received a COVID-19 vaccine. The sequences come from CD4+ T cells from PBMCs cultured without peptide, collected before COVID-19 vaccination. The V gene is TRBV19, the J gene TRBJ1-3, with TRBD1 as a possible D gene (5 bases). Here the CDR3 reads CASSIGATFSGNTIYF. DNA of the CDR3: TGTGCCAGTAGTATCGGGGCTACTTTCTCTGGAAACACCATATATTTT. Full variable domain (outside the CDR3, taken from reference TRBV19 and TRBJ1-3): DGGITQSPKYLFRKEGQNVTLSCEQNLNHDAMYWYRQDPGQGLRLIYYSQIVNDFQKGDIAEGYSVSREKKESFPLTVTSAQKNPTAFYLCASSIGATFSGNTIYFGEGSWLTVV.